The 25 T cell receptor beta chains below all came from one sample that was sequenced in a study of CD8 T cells in ankylosing spondylitis. Antigen specificity for these receptors is unknown. Overall study findings and caveats: A motif in TCR beta, a set of roughly eight highly homologous variants, appeared characteristic of ankylosing spondylitis blood.

One entry per CDR3 protein, called by TCRdb with MiXCR from the 5' RACE reads. The sample shows about 330,000 distinct CDR3 sequences, approximately 8% of them seen only once. The sequenced material came from blood, either unsorted or a sorted T cell fraction (not recorded which). Source of these receptors: a male donor with ankylosing spondylitis.

Only a few counts were recorded for this clonotype. The chain recombines TRBV6-1 with TRBJ2-1; TRBD1 agrees at 7 bases. V lost 4 bases and J lost 5; bases outside the gene matches: 5. The CDR3 extends over 14 amino acids. CDR1 MNHNS and CDR2 SASEGT come from the germline V gene. CDR3 in DNA: TGTGCCAGCAGTGGGGGACAGCCGAACAATGAGCAGTTCTTC. It translates to CASSGGQPNNEQFF.

This clonotype was detected only a few times. The chain is built from TRBV7-9 and TRBJ2-2; the match to TRBD1 covers 8 bases. With V trimmed by 6 bases and J by 2 bases, 5 bases remained unmatched. CDR1 and CDR2 from the germline V gene are SEHNR and FQNEAQ (reference sequence). This CDR3 is built from 15 residues. DNA of the CDR3: TGTGCCAGCAGTACCGACAGGGGTAACACCGGGGAGCTGTTTTTT. It translates to CASSTDRGNTGELFF.

In its sample, this clonotype was seen a few times. The chain combines TRBV12-3 or TRBV12-4 with TRBJ2-1, with 7 bases aligning to TRBD2. With V trimmed by 6 bases and J by 3 bases, 2 bases remained unmatched. The CDR3 is made up of 13 amino acids. CDR3 amino acids: CASRSGNYNEQFF. The DNA for the CDR3 is TGTGCCAGCAGGAGCGGGAACTACAATGAGCAGTTCTTC.

This chain joins TRBV7-9 and TRBJ2-7; TRBD1 is a possible D gene (5 bases). The CDR3 is 14 residues long. V lost 5 bases, J lost 2 bases, and 13 bases lay in between. Germline V gene lookup returns CDR1 SEHNR and CDR2 FQNEAQ (reference sequence). CDR3 in amino acids: CASSPSTATYEQYF. The CDR3 nucleotides read TGTGCCAGCAGCCCATCGACAGCAACCTACGAGCAGTACTTC.

This clonotype was seen only a few times. CDR3 sequence: CASSFIRNGYTF. The CDR3 DNA sequence: TGTGCCAGCAGCTTTATTAGGAATGGCTACACCTTC. The chain combines TRBV7-9 with TRBJ1-2; the D is unclear. In germline, CDR1 is SEHNR, CDR2 FQNEAQ (reference sequence). V was trimmed by 3 bases and J by 6 bases, leaving 8 bases between them. This CDR3 has 12 amino acids.

This clonotype was counted at least ten times. The junction does not match germline at one end; this may be a read error. This sequence joins TRBV4-1 and TRBJ2-7; 13 nucleotides line up with TRBD2. This CDR3 has 18 amino acids. Germline CDR1 reads MGHRA; CDR2 reads YSYEKL. The CDR3 DNA reads TGCGCCAGCAGCCCCCGGCCCGGACTAGCGGGAGTCTCCCACGAGCAGTACTTC. Translation: CASSPRPGLAGVSHEQYF.

Ten or more counts support this clonotype. The chain is built from TRBV10-3 and TRBJ2-4; D possibly matches TRBD1 or TRBD2 (6 bases each). The germline CDR1 and CDR2 sequences are ENHRY and SYGVKD. Trimming took 2 bases from V and 8 from J, leaving 16 bases between them. The CDR3 length is 15 residues. The CDR3 region has the DNA TGTGCCATCAGTGAGAGGGGGGCGCCGGTGGACATTCAGTACTTC. It translates to CAISERGAPVDIQYF.

The rearrangement links TRBV4-1 to TRBJ2-1; no firm D call. The CDR3 extends over 16 amino acids. CDR1 is MGHRA and CDR2 is YSYEKL in the germline V gene. V was clipped by 0 bases and J by 10 bases, with 19 bases between them. The chain's CDR3 is CASSQDGDPVVGEQFF. The CDR3 DNA sequence: TGCGCCAGCAGCCAAGATGGAGACCCCGTAGTGGGAGAGCAGTTCTTC.

A single count supports this clonotype. J is TRBJ2-2 and V is TRBV7-3, with D tentatively TRBD1 (6 bases). Germline V gene sequence: CDR1 SGHTA, CDR2 FQGTGA. Trimming left V 5 bases short and J 3 bases short, with 16 bases between. The CDR3 contains 16 residues. Here the CDR3 reads CASSIQGAEDTGELFF. The CDR3 nucleotides are TGTGCCAGCAGCATACAGGGCGCGGAGGACACCGGGGAGCTGTTTTTT. Together with reference TRBV7-3 and TRBJ2-2, the CDR3 gives the full variable domain: GAGVSQTPSNKVTEKGKYVELRCDPISGHTALYWYRQSLGQGPEFLIYFQGTGAADDSGLPNDRFFAVRPEGSVSTLKIQRTERGDSAVYLCASSIQGAEDTGELFFGEGSRLTVL.

This sequence joins TRBV18 and TRBJ2-1; TRBD2 aligns across 8 bases. V lost 0 bases, J lost 1 base, and 2 bases stayed unmatched. The CDR3 is made up of 16 amino acids. The V gene's germline CDR1 is KGHSH and CDR2 LQKENI. The CDR3 DNA follows: TGTGCCAGCTCACCACCAGCGGGAGTGTCCTACAATGAGCAGTTCTTC. This translates into CASSPPAGVSYNEQFF.

Turning to this clonotype: A much larger clone differs from this one at a single base, so this may be a read error. This rearrangement joins TRBV29-1 to TRBJ2-1; 7 nucleotides agree with TRBD1. CDR1 and CDR2 (germline): SQVTM, ANQGSEA. The CDR3 contains 14 residues. For the CDR3, the DNA is TGCAGCGTCTTTTCCGGGACAGTACACAATGGGCAGTTCTTC. It translates to CSVFSGTVHNGQFF.

This clonotype was observed a few times. The chain couples TRBV6-5 to TRBJ2-3, with 7 positions matching TRBD1. Germline assignment: CDR1 MNHEY and CDR2 SVGAGI. The CDR3 is made up of 15 amino acids. V shed 4 bases, J shed 3 bases, and the junction held 7 bases outside the gene matches. This chain's CDR3 is CASSSGDSLTDTQYF. In nucleotides, the CDR3 is TGTGCCAGCAGTTCTGGGGACAGCCTAACAGATACGCAGTATTTT.

This clonotype was counted many times. V and J are TRBV12-3 or TRBV12-4 and TRBJ1-2, with TRBD1 matching 9 bases. The V and J ends lost 4 bases and 11 bases, in that order; junction bases with no gene match: 5. The CDR3 is 12 residues long. CDR3 sequence (DNA): TGTGCCAGCAGTTACGGGACAGGGCCTTACACCTTC. Amino acids: CASSYGTGPYTF.

CDR3 region: CASSFMGGLGQPQHF. The DNA for the CDR3 is TGTGCCAGCAGTTTCATGGGGGGCCTTGGTCAGCCCCAGCATTTT. The chain recombines TRBV28 with TRBJ1-5, with D maybe TRBD1 (6 bases). The length of the CDR3 is 15 residues. Trimming removed 3 bases from V and 6 bases from J, with 15 bases in between. Looked up from germline, CDR1 is MDHEN and CDR2 is SYDVKM.

This clonotype turned up a few times. The chain links TRBV11-2 to TRBJ2-7; TRBD2 matches 9 bases. CDR1 is SGHAT and CDR2 is FQNNGV in the germline V gene. This CDR3 comprises 15 residues. Germline trimming cut 4 bases from V and 5 bases from J; bases unmatched to any gene: 9. This CDR3 reads CASSSGASGIHEQYF. CDR3 in DNA: TGTGCCAGCAGCTCCGGGGCTAGCGGGATCCACGAGCAGTACTTC.

This clonotype was detected a few times. The chain employs TRBV5-1 and TRBJ2-7; tentatively, D is TRBD1 or TRBD2 (6 bases each). This CDR3 spans 14 amino acids. Trimming stripped 1 base from V and 2 bases from J, with 10 bases between. Germline V CDR1 and CDR2: SGHRS, YFSETQ. The CDR3 nucleotides read TGCGCCAGCAGCTTGATTAGGGGGGCCTACGAGCAGTACTTC. Its translation is CASSLIRGAYEQYF. The full variable domain, in which reference TRBV5-1 and TRBJ2-7 provide the parts outside the CDR3, is KAGVTQTPRYLIKTRGQQVTLSCSPISGHRSVSWYQQTPGQGLQFLFEYFSETQRNKGNFPGRFSGRQFSNSRSEMNVSTLELGDSALYLCASSLIRGAYEQYFGPGTRLTVT.

This clonotype was found a few times. The chain is built from TRBV7-9 and TRBJ2-2; TRBD1 matches at 8 bases. Germline-derived CDR1 and CDR2 are SEHNR and FQNEAQ (reference sequence). The CDR3 consists of 15 residues. Trimming cost V 5 bases and J 4 bases; bases outside gene matches: 6. The CDR3 DNA sequence: TGTGCCAGCAGCACCTGGACAGGGAGCACCGGGGAGCTGTTTTTT. Translation: CASSTWTGSTGELFF.

This clonotype was picked up many times. The chain recombines TRBV20-1 with TRBJ2-3; D uncertain. The ends were cut back, 6 bases at V and 1 base at J, with 14 bases in the middle. The CDR3 covers 14 residues. The germline V gene encodes CDR1 DFQATT and CDR2 SNEGSKA (reference sequence). CDR3: CSAPPPLGTDTQYF. The CDR3 coding sequence is TGCAGTGCGCCCCCCCCGTTGGGCACAGATACGCAGTATTTT.

This clonotype occurred a few times. V gene TRBV7-9 combines with J gene TRBJ2-1, with D maybe TRBD2 (5 bases). CDR1 SEHNR and CDR2 FQNEAQ come from the germline V gene (reference sequence). Trimming shortened V by 5 bases and J by 8 bases, and 16 bases separated the two germline ends. The CDR3 consists of 14 residues. The CDR3 DNA sequence: TGTGCCAGCAGCCAAACGCAACTAGGCGATGAGCAGTTCTTC. It is translated as CASSQTQLGDEQFF. The variable domain in full, completed from reference TRBV7-9 and TRBJ2-1, reads DTGVSQNPRHKITKRGQNVTFRCDPISEHNRLYWYRQTLGQGPEFLTYFQNEAQLEKSRLLSDRFSAERPKGSFSTLEIQRTEQGDSAMYLCASSQTQLGDEQFFGPGTRLTVL.

This clonotype has a handful of counts. The J gene is TRBJ2-1, the V gene TRBV20-1, with 10 bases lining up with TRBD2. Germline V gene lookup returns CDR1 DFQATT and CDR2 SNEGSKA (reference sequence). CDR3 length: 15 residues. The CDR3 bases are TGCGGAGGTCTGACTAGCGGGCCACGAGGGAATGAGCAGTTCTTC. This translates into CGGLTSGPRGNEQFF.

The J gene is TRBJ2-1, the V gene TRBV18; D might be TRBD1 (6 bases). Trimming pared 4 bases from V and 13 bases from J, leaving 17 bases between. This CDR3 comprises 13 residues. Germline-derived CDR1 and CDR2 are KGHSH and LQKENI. The CDR3 loop reads CASSLALDRSQFF. CDR3 DNA sequence: TGTGCCAGCTCACTAGCCTTGGACAGAAGTCAGTTCTTC.

A few counts support this clonotype. The V gene is TRBV18, the J gene TRBJ2-5, with no clear D. The germline gives CDR1 KGHSH, CDR2 LQKENI. With 3 bases removed from V and 4 bases from J, the gap between germline ends came to 6 bases. The CDR3 length is 12 residues. CDR3 protein: CASSPDPETQYF. For the CDR3, the DNA is TGTGCCAGCTCACCCGACCCAGAGACCCAGTACTTC.

The V gene is TRBV5-1, the J gene TRBJ2-7, with 10 bases fitting TRBD1. The CDR3 is 17 residues long. Per germline, CDR1 SGHRS and CDR2 YFSETQ. With V trimmed by 7 bases and J by 4 bases, 17 bases remained unmatched. CDR3 nucleotide sequence: TGCGCCAGCGGGAGGACAGGGGGACTTACGGATAATTACGAGCAGTACTTC. Translated, it gives CASGRTGGLTDNYEQYF.

The chain recombines TRBV2 with TRBJ2-2; D may correspond to TRBD1 or TRBD2 (6 bases each). Germline V lookup: CDR1 SNHLY, CDR2 FYNNEI. This CDR3 comprises 14 residues. V lost 7 bases, J lost 6 bases, and 15 bases lay in between. CDR3 bases: TGTGCCAGCACCGGGGGCCGAAGGGCCGGGGAGCTGTTTTTT. Amino acids: CASTGGRRAGELFF.

In nucleotides, the CDR3 is TGTGCCAGCTCACTTGGACAGGCCAGTGTCGAGCAGTACTTC. Protein sequence: CASSLGQASVEQYF. The chain joins TRBV18 to TRBJ2-7, with 7 bases lining up with TRBD1. CDR1 is KGHSH and CDR2 is LQKENI in the germline V gene. The CDR3 contains 14 residues. V lost 4 bases to trimming and J lost 6 bases; unmatched junction nucleotides: 9.